The 15 T cell receptor beta chains given below trace back to one sample, sequenced in a study of OX40 agonist ivuxolimab in advanced cancers. The protocol was immunoSEQ multiplex PCR, while the TCRdb copy is restricted to in-frame clones and leaves out a portion. The sample has fewer than 65,000 clones, 70% to 90% seen once. The input for sequencing was CD4+ or CD8+ T cells sorted from blood, taken in a trial of the OX40 agonist ivuxolimab. These receptors were taken from an adult with an advanced solid tumor such as melanoma, head and neck, liver or kidney cancer.

The V call is TRBV11-2, the J call TRBJ1-1; TRBD1 matches 7 bases. Trimming at V came to 5 bases and at J to 4 bases, leaving 7 bases not matched to a gene. The CDR3 is made up of 14 amino acids. Germline CDR1 reads SGHAT; CDR2 reads FQNNGV. CDR3 coding DNA: TGTGCCAGCAGCACCGACAGGGCGGGCACTGAAGCTTTCTTT. Translated: CASSTDRAGTEAFF.

This chain joins TRBV18 and TRBJ1-4; the match to TRBD1 covers 7 bases. V dropped 5 bases and J dropped 12; count of bases not matched to a gene: 21. Germline V gene data show CDR1 as KGHSH and CDR2 as LQKENI. The CDR3 consists of 17 residues. Written as DNA, the CDR3 is TGTGCCAGCTCATTGCCTCTAGGACAGGCGGGTCTAGCGGAACTGTTTTTT. Translation: CASSLPLGQAGLAELFF.

The chain combines TRBV4-1 with TRBJ2-3, with D tentatively TRBD1 (7 bases). Germline CDR1 reads MGHRA; CDR2 reads YSYEKL. The CDR3 has 18 amino acids. V was shortened by 3 bases and J by 2 bases, with 21 bases between the two germline ends. CDR3 in amino acids: CASSHSQGVGGVTDTQYF. CDR3 coding DNA: TGCGCCAGCAGCCACTCCCAGGGGGTCGGGGGAGTCACAGATACGCAGTATTTT.

The chain joins TRBV28 to TRBJ1-4; D perhaps matches TRBD1 (5 bases). Germline assignment: CDR1 MDHEN and CDR2 SYDVKM. The CDR3 is 14 residues long. V shed 5 bases and J shed 10 bases, with 17 bases lying between them. The CDR3 nucleotides are TGTGCCAGCAGTCCCCAAGGTCAGGGTCGAAAACTGTTTTTT. It yields the protein CASSPQGQGRKLFF. The entire variable domain, with the rest obtained from reference TRBV28 and TRBJ1-4, is as follows: DVKVTQSSRYLVKRTGEKVFLECVQDMDHENMFWYRQDPGLGLRLIYFSYDVKMKEKGDIPEGYSVSREKKERFSLILESASTNQTSMYLCASSPQGQGRKLFFGSGTQLSVL.

The rearrangement uses TRBV5-1 and TRBJ1-3; TRBD1 agrees at 7 bases. Losses at the gene ends were 3 bases for V and 0 bases for J; bases not matched to a gene: 6. From germline, CDR1 is SGHRS and CDR2 YFSETQ. The CDR3 sequence is 16 residues long. CDR3 in amino acids: CASSSGQANSGNTIYF. DNA of the CDR3: TGCGCCAGCAGCTCCGGACAGGCGAACTCTGGAAACACCATATATTTT.

This chain joins TRBV28 and TRBJ1-2; 9 nucleotides line up with TRBD1. The germline V gene encodes CDR1 MDHEN and CDR2 SYDVKM. The CDR3 is 18 amino acids. Trimming at V came to 3 bases and at J to 10 bases, leaving 21 bases not matched to a gene. DNA of the CDR3: TGTGCCAGCAGTTTGCGACTGGGGACAGGGCCATCCAGTCAGCTCTACACCTTC. Encoded protein: CASSLRLGTGPSSQLYTF.

The chain has TRBV9 and TRBJ2-1, with a possible D match to TRBD2 (6 bases). The CDR3 runs 14 residues. The V gene lost 0 bases and the J gene lost 6 bases, with 10 bases spanning the gap. Per the germline V gene, CDR1 is SGDLS and CDR2 is YYNGEE. As DNA, the CDR3 is TGTGCCAGCAGCGTAGCGGGAGAACGCAATGAGCAGTTCTTC. This codes for CASSVAGERNEQFF.

The V call is TRBV27, the J call TRBJ1-3; possibly TRBD1 for D (6 bases). The germline gives CDR1 MNHEY, CDR2 SMNVEV (reference sequence). CDR3 length equals 14 residues. V gave up 5 bases and J gave up 1 base, with 9 bases separating them. The CDR3 DNA follows: TGTGCCAGCAGTAAACAGGGTTCTGGAAACACCATATATTTT. As protein: CASSKQGSGNTIYF.

V and J are TRBV7-6 and TRBJ1-1; unclear D gene. Trimming removed 2 bases from V and 4 bases from J, with 8 bases in between. The CDR3 covers 13 residues. Germline CDR1 is SGHVS and CDR2 is FNYEAQ. This CDR3 is CASSLMEGTEAFF. The CDR3 DNA follows: TGTGCCAGCAGCTTAATGGAAGGCACTGAAGCTTTCTTT. The complete variable domain, with remaining parts taken from reference TRBV7-6 and TRBJ1-1, reads GAGVSQSPRYKVTKRGQDVALRCDPISGHVSLYWYRQALGQGPEFLTYFNYEAQQDKSGLPNDRFSAERPEGSISTLTIQRTEQRDSAMYRCASSLMEGTEAFFGQGTRLTVV.

This chain joins TRBV18 and TRBJ2-7, with 7 bases matching TRBD1. CDR1 is KGHSH and CDR2 is LQKENI in the germline V gene. Trimming at V came to 4 bases and at J to 5 bases, leaving 8 bases not matched to a gene. The length of the CDR3 is 14 residues. The CDR3 protein is CASSRPQGTHEQYF. In DNA, the CDR3 is TGTGCCAGCTCACGTCCACAGGGGACCCACGAGCAGTACTTC.

The chain combines TRBV28 with TRBJ2-6; the D is unclear. V dropped 3 bases and J dropped 2 bases, with 2 bases sitting between them. Germline loops: CDR1 MDHEN, CDR2 SYDVKM. The CDR3 loop spans 13 amino acids. CDR3 loop: CASSLTGANVLTF. The CDR3 coding sequence is TGTGCCAGCAGTTTGACTGGGGCCAACGTCCTGACTTTC.

This chain uses TRBV19 with TRBJ2-1, with 8 positions matching TRBD2. Germline assignment: CDR1 LNHDA and CDR2 SQIVND (reference sequence). The CDR3 runs 13 residues. The ends lost 8 bases at V and 4 bases at J; junction bases unmatched: 4. Here the CDR3 reads CASSQRGYNEQFF. The CDR3 coding sequence is TGTGCCAGTTCCCAGCGGGGGTACAATGAGCAGTTCTTC. Drawing the rest from reference TRBV19 and TRBJ2-1, the complete variable domain is DGGITQSPKYLFRKEGQNVTLSCEQNLNHDAMYWYRQDPGQGLRLIYYSQIVNDFQKGDIAEGYSVSREKKESFPLTVTSAQKNPTAFYLCASSQRGYNEQFFGPGTRLTVL.

This sequence joins TRBV6-1 and TRBJ1-1; D uncertain. The germline V and J ends were trimmed by 5 bases and 4 bases, with 17 bases remaining between them. This CDR3 contains 15 residues. In germline, CDR1 is MNHNS, CDR2 SASEGT. CDR3 protein: CASSQWTGLGTEAFF. CDR3 DNA sequence: TGTGCCAGCAGTCAATGGACCGGGTTGGGCACTGAAGCTTTCTTT.

This rearrangement joins TRBV6-5 to TRBJ1-3, with D perhaps matching TRBD1 (5 bases). This CDR3 has 14 residues. Trimming removed 7 bases at V and 0 bases at J, with 10 bases between. CDR1 MNHEY and CDR2 SVGAGI come from the germline V gene. The CDR3 DNA reads as TGTGCCAGCACCCTTGGGGGCTCTGGAAACACCATATATTTT. Protein product: CASTLGGSGNTIYF.

The chain recombines TRBV6-5 with TRBJ1-5; 7 bases line up with TRBD1. After removal of 6 bases from V and 0 bases from J, the junction contained 5 bases not matched to a gene. In germline, CDR1 is MNHEY, CDR2 SVGAGI. The CDR3 runs to 15 residues. The CDR3 region is CASSQGGNSNQPQHF. The CDR3 nucleotides are TGTGCCAGCAGCCAGGGGGGGAATAGCAATCAGCCCCAGCATTTT.